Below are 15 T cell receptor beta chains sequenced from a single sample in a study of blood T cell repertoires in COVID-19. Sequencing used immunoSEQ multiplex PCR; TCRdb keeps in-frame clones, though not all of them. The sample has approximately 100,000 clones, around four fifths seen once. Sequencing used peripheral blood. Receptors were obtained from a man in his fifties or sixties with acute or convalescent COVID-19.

The DNA of the CDR3 is TGTGCCAGCCGGGCCCTAGCAGCCACAGATACGCAGTATTTT. The encoded protein is CASRALAATDTQYF. The gene calls are TRBV27 and TRBJ2-3; weak D call: TRBD2 (5 bases). The ends were cut back, 8 bases at V and 2 bases at J, with 14 bases in the middle. The CDR3 runs to 14 residues. The germline V gene has CDR1 MNHEY and CDR2 SMNVEV (reference sequence).

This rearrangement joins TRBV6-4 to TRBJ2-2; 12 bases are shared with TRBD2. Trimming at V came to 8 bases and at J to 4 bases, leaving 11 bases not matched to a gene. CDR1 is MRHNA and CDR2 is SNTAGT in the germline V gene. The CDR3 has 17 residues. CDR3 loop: CASQRGASGRATGELFF. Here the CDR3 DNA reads TGTGCCAGCCAAAGAGGGGCTAGCGGGAGGGCCACCGGGGAGCTGTTTTTT.

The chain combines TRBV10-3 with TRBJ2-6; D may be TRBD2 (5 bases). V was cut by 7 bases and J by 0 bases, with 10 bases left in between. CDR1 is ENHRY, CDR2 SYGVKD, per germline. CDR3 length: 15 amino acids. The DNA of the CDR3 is TGTGCCATCATGGCCGGGGACTCTGGGGCCAACGTCCTGACTTTC. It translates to CAIMAGDSGANVLTF.

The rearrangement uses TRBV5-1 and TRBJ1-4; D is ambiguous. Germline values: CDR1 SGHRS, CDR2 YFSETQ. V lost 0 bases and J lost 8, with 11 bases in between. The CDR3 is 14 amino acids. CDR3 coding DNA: TGCGCCAGCAGCTTGGCCTCACAGAGCGAAAAACTGTTTTTT. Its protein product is CASSLASQSEKLFF.

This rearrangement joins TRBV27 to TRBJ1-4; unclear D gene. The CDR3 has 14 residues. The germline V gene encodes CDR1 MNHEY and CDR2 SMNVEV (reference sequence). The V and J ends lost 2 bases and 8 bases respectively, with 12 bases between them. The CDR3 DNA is TGTGCCAGCAGTTTAGGCAGTACGTGGGAAAAACTGTTTTTT. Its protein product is CASSLGSTWEKLFF.

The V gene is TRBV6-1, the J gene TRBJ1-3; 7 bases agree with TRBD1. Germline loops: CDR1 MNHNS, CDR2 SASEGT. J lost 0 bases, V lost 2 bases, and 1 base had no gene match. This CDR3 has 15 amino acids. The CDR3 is CASSEWTGSGNTIYF. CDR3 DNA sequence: TGTGCCAGCAGTGAATGGACAGGCTCTGGAAACACCATATATTTT.

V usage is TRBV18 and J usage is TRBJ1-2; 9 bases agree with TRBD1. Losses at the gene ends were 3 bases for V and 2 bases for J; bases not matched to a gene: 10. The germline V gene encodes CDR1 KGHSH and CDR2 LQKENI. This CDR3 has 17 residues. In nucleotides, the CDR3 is TGTGCCAGCTCACCTATTGTACAGGGGGCCTCAAACTATGGCTACACCTTC. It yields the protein CASSPIVQGASNYGYTF.

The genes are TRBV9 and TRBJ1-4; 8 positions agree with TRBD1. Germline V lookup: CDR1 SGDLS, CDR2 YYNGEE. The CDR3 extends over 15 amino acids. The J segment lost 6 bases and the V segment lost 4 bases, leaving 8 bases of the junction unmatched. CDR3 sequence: CASSLRDRLYEKLFF. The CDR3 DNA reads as TGTGCCAGCAGCCTCCGGGACAGGCTCTATGAAAAACTGTTTTTT.

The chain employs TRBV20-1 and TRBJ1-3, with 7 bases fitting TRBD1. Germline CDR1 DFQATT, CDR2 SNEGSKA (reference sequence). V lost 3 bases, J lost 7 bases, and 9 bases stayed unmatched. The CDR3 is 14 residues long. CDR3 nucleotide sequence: TGCAGTGCTAGTACGGGACAGATGGTTAACACCATATATTTT. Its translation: CSASTGQMVNTIYF.

CDR3 coding DNA: TGTGCCAGCAGCATCGGGACTAGTGTTGAGCAGTTCTTC. Amino acid sequence: CASSIGTSVEQFF. The rearrangement links TRBV9 to TRBJ2-1; the match to TRBD2 covers 8 bases. Trimming took 4 bases from V and 9 from J; bases not matched to a gene: 6. Looked up from germline, CDR1 is SGDLS and CDR2 is YYNGEE. CDR3 size: 13 residues.

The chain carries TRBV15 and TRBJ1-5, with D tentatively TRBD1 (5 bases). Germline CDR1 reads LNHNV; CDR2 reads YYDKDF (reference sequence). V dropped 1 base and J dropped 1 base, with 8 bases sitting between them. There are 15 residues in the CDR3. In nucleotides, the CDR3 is TGTGCCACCAGCAGAGGACAGAACAGCAATCAGCCCCAGCATTTT. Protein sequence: CATSRGQNSNQPQHF. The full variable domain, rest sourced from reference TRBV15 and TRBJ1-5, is DAMVIQNPRYQVTQFGKPVTLSCSQTLNHNVMYWYQQKSSQAPKLLFHYYDKDFNNEADTPDNFQSRRPNTSFCFLDIRSPGLGDTAMYLCATSRGQNSNQPQHFGDGTRLSIL.

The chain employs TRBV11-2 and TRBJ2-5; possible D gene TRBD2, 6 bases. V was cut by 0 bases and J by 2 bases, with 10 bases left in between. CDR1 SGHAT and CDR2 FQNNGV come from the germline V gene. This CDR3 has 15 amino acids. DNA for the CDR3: TGTGCCAGCAGCTTAGATCGGGGGAAGCAAGAGACCCAGTACTTC. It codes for CASSLDRGKQETQYF.

The CDR3 region has the DNA TGCGCCAGCAGCTCGGGAGGCAATCAGCCCCAGCATTTT. Amino acids: CASSSGGNQPQHF. The chain combines TRBV5-1 with TRBJ1-5, with D unresolved. Germline CDR1 and CDR2: SGHRS and YFSETQ. The CDR3 has 13 residues. V shed 3 bases and J shed 2 bases, with 6 bases lying between them. Full variable domain (remainder filled in from reference TRBV5-1 and TRBJ1-5): KAGVTQTPRYLIKTRGQQVTLSCSPISGHRSVSWYQQTPGQGLQFLFEYFSETQRNKGNFPGRFSGRQFSNSRSEMNVSTLELGDSALYLCASSSGGNQPQHFGDGTRLSIL.

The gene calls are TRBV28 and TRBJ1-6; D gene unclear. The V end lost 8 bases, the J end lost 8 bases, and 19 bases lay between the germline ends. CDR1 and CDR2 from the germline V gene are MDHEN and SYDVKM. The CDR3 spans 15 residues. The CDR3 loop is CASRRRGNKDSPLHF. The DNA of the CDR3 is TGTGCCAGCCGCCGGCGGGGAAACAAGGATTCACCCCTCCACTTT.

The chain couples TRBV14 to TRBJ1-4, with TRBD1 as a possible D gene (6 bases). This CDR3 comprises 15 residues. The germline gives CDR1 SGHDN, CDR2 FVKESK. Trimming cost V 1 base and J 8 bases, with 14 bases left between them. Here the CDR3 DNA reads TGTGCCAGCAGCCAAGTGTTGGGGGCGCGGGAAAAACTGTTTTTT. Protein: CASSQVLGAREKLFF.